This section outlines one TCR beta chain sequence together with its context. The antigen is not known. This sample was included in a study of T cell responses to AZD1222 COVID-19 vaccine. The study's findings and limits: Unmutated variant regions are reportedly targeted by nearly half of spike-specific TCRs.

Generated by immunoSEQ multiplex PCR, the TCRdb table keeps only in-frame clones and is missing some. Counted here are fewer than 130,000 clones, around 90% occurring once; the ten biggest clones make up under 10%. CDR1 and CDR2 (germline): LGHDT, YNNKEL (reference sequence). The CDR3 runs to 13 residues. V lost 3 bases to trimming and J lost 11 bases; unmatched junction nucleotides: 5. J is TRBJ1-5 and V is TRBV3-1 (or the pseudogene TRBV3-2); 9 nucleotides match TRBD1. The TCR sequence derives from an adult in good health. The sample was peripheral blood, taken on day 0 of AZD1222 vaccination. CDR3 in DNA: TGTGCCAGCAGCCAGGGGACAGGGAGGGCCCAGCATTTT. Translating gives CASSQGTGRAQHF.